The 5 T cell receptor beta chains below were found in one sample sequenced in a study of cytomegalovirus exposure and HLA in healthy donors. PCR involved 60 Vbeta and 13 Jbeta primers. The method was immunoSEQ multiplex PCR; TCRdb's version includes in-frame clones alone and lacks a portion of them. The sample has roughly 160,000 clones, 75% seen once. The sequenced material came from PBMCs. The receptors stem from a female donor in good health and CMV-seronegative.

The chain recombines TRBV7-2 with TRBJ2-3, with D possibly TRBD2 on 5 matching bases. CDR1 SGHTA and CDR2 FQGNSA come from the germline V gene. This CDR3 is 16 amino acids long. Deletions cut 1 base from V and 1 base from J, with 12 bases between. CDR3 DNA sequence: TGTGCCAGCAGCTTAGGATCTAGCAGCGGCACAGATACGCAGTATTTT. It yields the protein CASSLGSSSGTDTQYF.

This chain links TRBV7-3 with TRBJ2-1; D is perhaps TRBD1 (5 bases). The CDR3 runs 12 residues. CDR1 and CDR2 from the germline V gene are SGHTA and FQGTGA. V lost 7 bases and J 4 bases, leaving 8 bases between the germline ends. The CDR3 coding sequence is TGTGCCAGCAACGGACATTACAATGAGCAGTTCTTC. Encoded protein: CASNGHYNEQFF.

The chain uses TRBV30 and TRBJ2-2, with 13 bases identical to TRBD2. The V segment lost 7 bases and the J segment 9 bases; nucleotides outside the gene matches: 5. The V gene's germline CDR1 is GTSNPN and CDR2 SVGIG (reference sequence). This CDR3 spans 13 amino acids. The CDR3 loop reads CASGLAGARELFF. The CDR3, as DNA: TGTGCCTCCGGACTAGCGGGGGCCAGGGAGCTGTTTTTT.

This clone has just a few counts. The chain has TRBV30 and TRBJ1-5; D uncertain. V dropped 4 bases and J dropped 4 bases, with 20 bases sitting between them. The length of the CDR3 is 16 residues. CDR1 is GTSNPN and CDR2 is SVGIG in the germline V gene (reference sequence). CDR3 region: CAWKEGARGMNQPQHF. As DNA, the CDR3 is TGTGCCTGGAAAGAAGGCGCGAGAGGTATGAATCAGCCCCAGCATTTT.

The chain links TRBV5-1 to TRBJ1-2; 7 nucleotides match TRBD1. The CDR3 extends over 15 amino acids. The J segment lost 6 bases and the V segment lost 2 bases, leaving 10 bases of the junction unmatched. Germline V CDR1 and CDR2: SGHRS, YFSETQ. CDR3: CASSLGGRGIDGYTF. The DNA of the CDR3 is TGCGCCAGCAGCTTAGGGGGCAGGGGGATCGATGGCTACACCTTC.